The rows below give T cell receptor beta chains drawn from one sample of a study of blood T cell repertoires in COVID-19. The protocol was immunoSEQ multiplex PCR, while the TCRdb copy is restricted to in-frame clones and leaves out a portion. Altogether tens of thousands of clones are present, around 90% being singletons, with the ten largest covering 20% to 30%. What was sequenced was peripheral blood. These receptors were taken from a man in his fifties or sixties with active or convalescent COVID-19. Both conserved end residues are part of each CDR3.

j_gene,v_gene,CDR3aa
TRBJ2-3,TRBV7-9,CASAGSYTDTQYF
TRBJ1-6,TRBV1,CTSSQDYIGQGKNNSPLHF
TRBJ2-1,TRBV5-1,CASSPPTSVNEQFF
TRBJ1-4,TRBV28,CASSQTGREKLFF
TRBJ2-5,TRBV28,CASSFTDRGLAETQYF
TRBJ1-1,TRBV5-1,CASSLDNGREAFF
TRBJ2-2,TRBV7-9,CASSLGRQTGELFF
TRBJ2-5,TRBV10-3,CAISGTVQETQYF
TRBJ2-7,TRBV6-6,CASSTLAGGYEQYF
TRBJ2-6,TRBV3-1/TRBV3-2,CASSSHRGSGANVLTF
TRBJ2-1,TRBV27,CASSSVRQNNEQFF
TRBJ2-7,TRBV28,CASSLFRDSSYEQYF
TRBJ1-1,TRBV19,CASSIPLGQGPNTEAFF
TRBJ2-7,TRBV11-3,CASSHSGTALQVF
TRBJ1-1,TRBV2,CASGGGLDTEAFF